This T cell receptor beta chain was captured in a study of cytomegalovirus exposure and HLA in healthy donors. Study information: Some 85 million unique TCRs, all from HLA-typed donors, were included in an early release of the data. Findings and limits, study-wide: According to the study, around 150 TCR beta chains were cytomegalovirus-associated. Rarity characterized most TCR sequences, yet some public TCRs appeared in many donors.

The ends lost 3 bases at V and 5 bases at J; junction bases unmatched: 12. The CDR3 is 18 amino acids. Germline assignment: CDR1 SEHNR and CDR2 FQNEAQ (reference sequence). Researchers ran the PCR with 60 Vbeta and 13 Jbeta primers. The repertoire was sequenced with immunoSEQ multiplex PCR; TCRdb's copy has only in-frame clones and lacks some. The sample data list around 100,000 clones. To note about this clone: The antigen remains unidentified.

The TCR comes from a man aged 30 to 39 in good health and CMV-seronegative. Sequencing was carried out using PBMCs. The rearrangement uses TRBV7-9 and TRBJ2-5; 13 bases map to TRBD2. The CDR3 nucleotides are TGTGCCAGCAGCTTTTTGGGAACTAGCGGGGGGGCTCGGGAGACCCAGTACTTC. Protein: CASSFLGTSGGARETQYF.